This is a list of T cell receptor beta chains from one sample in a study of T cell repertoires in cytomegalovirus infection. TCRdb re-called the reads through MiXCR, storing one row per CDR3 protein. The sample yields around 69,000 distinct CDR3 sequences, about 27% seen once. These TCRs are of unknown antigen specificity. The starting material was CD8+ T cells from cultured PBMCs, obtained from culture after CMV antigen stimulation. The receptor set was obtained from a human donor in good health (CMV status not recorded). Some clones in this sample may be carry-over from other donors' samples. The CDR3 runs from the conserved cysteine through the conserved F or W. The D gene is left open where the match is weak. For some rows the clone size is stated as once, few or many, or as a class when expanded; others skip it.

d_call j_call v_call clone_size cdr3_aa cdr3_nt
TRBD2 TRBJ2-1 TRBV19 few CASSTAGDLNEQFF TGTGCCAGTAGTACAGCGGGAGATTTAAATGAGCAGTTCTTC
TRBD2 TRBJ2-3 TRBV12-3/TRBV12-4 NA CASSFSSGGLPSTDTQYF TGTGCCAGCAGTTTTTCTAGCGGGGGGCTACCTAGCACAGATACGCAGTATTTT
TRBD2 TRBJ2-3 TRBV28 NA CASSPVRGAGAYTQYF TGTGCCAGCAGTCCGGTGAGGGGAGCGGGGGCATATACGCAGTATTTT
NA TRBJ1-1 TRBV7-3 many CASSDRVDTEAFF TGTGCCAGCAGCGATAGGGTGGACACTGAAGCTTTCTTT
TRBD1 TRBJ2-2 TRBV12-3/TRBV12-4 NA CASILDRGPPAPGELFF TGTGCCAGCATCCTGGACAGGGGTCCCCCCGCGCCCGGGGAGCTGTTTTTT
NA TRBJ2-5 TRBV15 NA CATSRVAIEKETQYF TGTGCCACCAGCAGAGTAGCCATCGAGAAGGAGACCCAGTACTTC
NA TRBJ2-4 TRBV12-3/TRBV12-4 few CASSPAGAEVFGNIQYF TGTGCCAGCAGTCCCGCCGGGGCAGAGGTTTTCGGAAACATTCAGTACTTC
TRBD1 TRBJ1-5 TRBV10-3 many CAISESAGQGAYSNQPQHF TGTGCCATCAGTGAGTCTGCTGGACAGGGGGCCTATAGCAATCAGCCCCAGCATTTT
NA TRBJ1-1 TRBV7-9 NA CASSVRGSTEAFF TGTGCCAGCAGCGTCCGGGGAAGCACTGAAGCTTTCTTT
NA TRBJ2-3 TRBV6-2/TRBV6-3 many CASSYSTRELTDTQYF TGTGCCAGCAGTTACTCGACCAGGGAACTCACAGATACGCAGTATTTT
TRBD1 TRBJ2-7 TRBV20-1 NA CSARHRGRRYEQYF TGCAGTGCTCGTCACAGGGGGCGACGCTACGAGCAGTACTTC
TRBD1 TRBJ1-2 TRBV5-6 NA CASSSGQGLYGYTF TGTGCCAGCAGCTCCGGACAGGGGCTCTATGGCTACACCTTC
TRBD1 TRBJ2-6 TRBV27 NA CASSTGTGVSGANVLTF TGTGCCAGCAGTACCGGGACAGGCGTCTCTGGGGCCAACGTCCTGACTTTC
NA TRBJ2-1 TRBV6-2/TRBV6-3 NA CASKGDPNEQFF TGTGCCAGCAAAGGGGATCCCAATGAGCAGTTCTTC
NA TRBJ2-3 TRBV7-8 many CASTAGGSADTQYF TGTGCCAGCACCGCAGGGGGGAGTGCAGATACGCAGTATTTT
NA TRBJ2-7 TRBV7-9 NA CASSPGVLVSYEQYF TGTGCCAGCAGCCCAGGGGTTTTGGTATCCTACGAGCAGTACTTC
TRBD1 TRBJ1-1 TRBV3-1 few CASSGNRGWTEAFF TGTGCCAGCAGTGGGAACAGGGGATGGACTGAAGCTTTCTTT
NA TRBJ2-2 TRBV4-1 NA CASSRGGEGTGELFF TGCGCCAGCAGCCGAGGGGGGGAGGGCACCGGGGAGCTGTTTTTT
NA TRBJ2-7 TRBV7-9 few CASSSTDYEQYF TGTGCCAGCAGCTCGACAGACTACGAGCAGTACTTC
NA TRBJ2-5 TRBV5-1 NA CASSLDTNKETQYF TGCGCCAGCAGCTTGGATACAAATAAAGAGACCCAGTACTTC
TRBD1 TRBJ1-1 TRBV30 NA CAWSWGQGTTEAFF TGTGCCTGGAGTTGGGGACAGGGTACCACTGAAGCTTTCTTT
NA TRBJ2-7 TRBV7-3 NA CASSLKLASEQYF TGTGCCAGCAGCTTAAAACTAGCATCCGAGCAGTACTTC
TRBD2 TRBJ2-7 TRBV6-2/TRBV6-3 NA CASSFRLAPFYEQYF TGTGCCAGCAGCTTCCGACTAGCCCCGTTCTACGAGCAGTACTTC
NA TRBJ2-1 TRBV27 few CAVGGEDNEQFF TGTGCCGTAGGCGGGGAGGACAATGAGCAGTTCTTC
NA TRBJ2-1 TRBV27 NA CASSWGGGINEQFF TGTGCCAGCAGTTGGGGTGGGGGGATCAATGAGCAGTTCTTC
NA TRBJ1-5 TRBV6-6 NA CASSYRQGSQPQHF TGTGCCAGCAGTTACCGGCAGGGGAGCCAGCCCCAGCATTTT
NA TRBJ2-7 TRBV4-1 NA CASSQSQLQGLSYEQYF TGCGCCAGCAGCCAAAGCCAGTTACAGGGTCTCTCCTACGAGCAGTACTTC
NA TRBJ1-1 TRBV7-9 NA CASSLRGTQNTEAFF TGTGCCAGCAGCTTGAGGGGGACCCAGAACACTGAAGCTTTCTTT
TRBD2 TRBJ2-7 TRBV11-2 few CASGATDQYF TGTGCTAGCGGGGCGACGGATCAGTACTTC
NA TRBJ2-1 TRBV28 few CASSHPTRQAQFF TGTGCCAGCAGTCACCCGACTAGGCAGGCGCAGTTCTTC
NA TRBJ2-1 TRBV5-6 NA CASSLDQNEQFF TGTGCCAGCAGCCTAGACCAGAATGAGCAGTTCTTC
NA TRBJ2-1 TRBV7-6 many CASSLAQGPPNNEQFF TGTGCCAGCAGCTTAGCTCAGGGGCCCCCTAACAATGAGCAGTTCTTC
NA TRBJ1-6 TRBV27 few CASSFTGSYNSPLHF TGTGCCAGCAGTTTCACCGGCTCCTATAATTCACCCCTCCACTTT
TRBD1 TRBJ1-5 TRBV12-3/TRBV12-4 NA CASSLVGGGQPQHF TGTGCCAGCAGCTTAGTAGGGGGCGGTCAGCCCCAGCATTTT
NA TRBJ1-4 TRBV10-3 few CAISESSEKLFF TGTGCCATCAGTGAGTCAAGTGAAAAACTGTTTTTT
TRBD2 TRBJ2-3 TRBV5-6 many CASSSPLAADTQYF TGTGCCAGCAGCTCACCTCTAGCGGCAGATACGCAGTATTTT
TRBD2 TRBJ2-2 TRBV4-1 NA CASSFKVREGFTGELFF TGCGCCAGCAGCTTTAAAGTACGGGAGGGGTTCACCGGGGAGCTGTTTTTT